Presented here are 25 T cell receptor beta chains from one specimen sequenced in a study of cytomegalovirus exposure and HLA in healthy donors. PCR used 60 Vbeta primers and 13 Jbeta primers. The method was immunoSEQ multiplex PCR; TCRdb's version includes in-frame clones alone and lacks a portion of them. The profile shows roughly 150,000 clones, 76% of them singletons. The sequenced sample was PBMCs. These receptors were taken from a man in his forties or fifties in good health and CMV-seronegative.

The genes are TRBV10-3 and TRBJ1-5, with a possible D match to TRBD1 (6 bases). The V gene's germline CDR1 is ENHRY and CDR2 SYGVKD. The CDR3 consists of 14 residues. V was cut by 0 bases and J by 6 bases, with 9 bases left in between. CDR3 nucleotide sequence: TGTGCCATCAGTGAGTCGGGGGCCGGTCAGCCCCAGCATTTT. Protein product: CAISESGAGQPQHF.

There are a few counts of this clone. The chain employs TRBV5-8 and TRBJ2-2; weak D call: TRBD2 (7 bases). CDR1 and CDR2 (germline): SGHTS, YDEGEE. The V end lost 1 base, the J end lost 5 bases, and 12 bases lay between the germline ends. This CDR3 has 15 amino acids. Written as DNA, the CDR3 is TGTGCCAGCAGCTTGTGGGGGGGCCGGACCGGGGAGCTGTTTTTT. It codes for CASSLWGGRTGELFF.

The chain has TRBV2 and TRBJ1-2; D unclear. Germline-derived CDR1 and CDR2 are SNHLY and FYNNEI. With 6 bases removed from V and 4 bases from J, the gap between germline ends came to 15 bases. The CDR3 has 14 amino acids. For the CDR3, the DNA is TGTGCCAGCAGCCTCCGCCACGGCGGCTATGGCTACACCTTC. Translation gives CASSLRHGGYGYTF.

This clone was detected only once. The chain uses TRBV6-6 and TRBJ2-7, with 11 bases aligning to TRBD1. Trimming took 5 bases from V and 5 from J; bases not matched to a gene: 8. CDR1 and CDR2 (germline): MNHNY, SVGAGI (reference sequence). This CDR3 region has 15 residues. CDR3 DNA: TGTGCCAGCAGTAACCACAGGGACAGGGGGAACGAGCAGTACTTC. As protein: CASSNHRDRGNEQYF.

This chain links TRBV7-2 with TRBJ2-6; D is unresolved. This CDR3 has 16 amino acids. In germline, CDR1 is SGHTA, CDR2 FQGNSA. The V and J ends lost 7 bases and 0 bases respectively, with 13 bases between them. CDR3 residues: CASTPRGRSGANVLTF. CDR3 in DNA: TGTGCCAGCACCCCACGAGGTCGCTCTGGGGCCAACGTCCTGACTTTC.

CDR3 loop: CASSPRGAGGTGELFF. CDR3 in DNA: TGTGCCAGCAGCCCCCGAGGAGCGGGAGGCACCGGGGAGCTGTTTTTT. The rearrangement joins TRBV9 to TRBJ2-2, with 9 bases aligning to TRBD2. J was trimmed by 4 bases and V by 4 bases; bases with no gene match: 8. CDR1 and CDR2 (germline): SGDLS, YYNGEE. The CDR3 contains 16 residues.

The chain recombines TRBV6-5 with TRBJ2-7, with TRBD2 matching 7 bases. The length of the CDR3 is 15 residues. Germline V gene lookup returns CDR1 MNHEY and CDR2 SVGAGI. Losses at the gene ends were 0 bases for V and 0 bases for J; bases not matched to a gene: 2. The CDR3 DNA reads TGTGCCAGCAGTTACTCTTCTAGCGGCTCCTACGAGCAGTACTTC. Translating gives CASSYSSSGSYEQYF.

CDR3 sequence reads: CASSLTGQGGETQYF. In DNA, the CDR3 is TGTGCCAGCAGCTTAACCGGACAGGGCGGAGAGACCCAGTACTTC. The rearrangement uses TRBV7-9 and TRBJ2-5; TRBD1 matches 8 bases. V lost 2 bases, J lost 4 bases, and 6 bases stayed unmatched. Germline values: CDR1 SEHNR, CDR2 FQNEAQ (reference sequence). The length of the CDR3 is 15 residues.

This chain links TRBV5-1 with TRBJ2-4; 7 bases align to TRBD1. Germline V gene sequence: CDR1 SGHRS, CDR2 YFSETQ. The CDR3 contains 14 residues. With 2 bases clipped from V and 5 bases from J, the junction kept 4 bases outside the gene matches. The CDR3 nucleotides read TGCGCCAGCAGCTTCGGGACAGTAGAAAACATTCAGTACTTC. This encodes CASSFGTVENIQYF.

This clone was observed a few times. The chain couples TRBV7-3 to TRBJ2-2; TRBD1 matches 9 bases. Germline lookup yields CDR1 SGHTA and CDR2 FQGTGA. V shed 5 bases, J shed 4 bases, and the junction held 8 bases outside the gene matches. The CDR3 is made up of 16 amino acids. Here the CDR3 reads CASSPSTGGLTGELFF. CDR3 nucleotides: TGTGCCAGCAGCCCATCGACAGGGGGACTCACCGGGGAGCTGTTTTTT.

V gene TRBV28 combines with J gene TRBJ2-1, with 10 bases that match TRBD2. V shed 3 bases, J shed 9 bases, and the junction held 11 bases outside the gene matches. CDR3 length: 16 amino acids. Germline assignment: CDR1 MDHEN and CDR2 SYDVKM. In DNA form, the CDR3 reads TGTGCCAGCAGTTTGGGCCTAGCGGGAGTTTTTGGTGAGCAGTTCTTC. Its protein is CASSLGLAGVFGEQFF.

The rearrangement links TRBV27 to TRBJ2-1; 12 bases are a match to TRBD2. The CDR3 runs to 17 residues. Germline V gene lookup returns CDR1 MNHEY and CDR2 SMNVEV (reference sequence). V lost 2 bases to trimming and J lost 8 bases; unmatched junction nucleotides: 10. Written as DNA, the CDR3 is TGTGCCAGCAGTTTAATGACTAGCGGGAGAAGACGGCATGAGCAGTTCTTC. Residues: CASSLMTSGRRRHEQFF.

The CDR3: CASSLGLIREDTQYF. The CDR3 DNA sequence: TGTGCCAGCAGCTTAGGGCTGATCCGGGAAGATACGCAGTATTTT. The chain carries TRBV7-2 and TRBJ2-3; tentatively, D is TRBD2 (5 bases). In germline, CDR1 is SGHTA, CDR2 FQGNSA. This CDR3 region has 15 residues. Trimming pared 1 base from V and 5 bases from J, leaving 13 bases between. Looking up the rest from reference TRBV7-2 and TRBJ2-3 gives the full variable domain: GAGVSQSPSNKVTEKGKDVELRCDPISGHTALYWYRQSLGQGLEFLIYFQGNSAPDKSGLPSDRFSAERTGGSVSTLTIQRTQQEDSAVYLCASSLGLIREDTQYFGPGTRLTVL.

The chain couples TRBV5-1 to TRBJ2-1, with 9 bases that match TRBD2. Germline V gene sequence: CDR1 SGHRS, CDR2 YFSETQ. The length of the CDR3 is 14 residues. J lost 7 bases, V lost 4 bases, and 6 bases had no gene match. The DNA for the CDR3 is TGCGCCAGCAGCGTGTGGCGGGAGGGGAATGAGCAGTTCTTC. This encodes CASSVWREGNEQFF.

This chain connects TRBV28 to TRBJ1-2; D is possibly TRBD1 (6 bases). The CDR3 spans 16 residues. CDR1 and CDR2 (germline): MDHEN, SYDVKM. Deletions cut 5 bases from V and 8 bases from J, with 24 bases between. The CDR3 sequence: CASSPGGEIRQGGYTF. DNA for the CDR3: TGTGCCAGCAGTCCTGGGGGGGAAATCCGCCAGGGGGGCTACACCTTC.

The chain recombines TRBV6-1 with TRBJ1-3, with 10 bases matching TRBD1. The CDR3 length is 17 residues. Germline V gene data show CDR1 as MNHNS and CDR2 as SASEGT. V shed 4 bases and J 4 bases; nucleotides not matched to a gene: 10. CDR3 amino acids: CASSAVVGQGTGNTIYF. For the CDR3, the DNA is TGTGCCAGCAGTGCGGTAGTGGGACAGGGGACAGGAAACACCATATATTTT.

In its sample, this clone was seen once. The CDR3 spells CATSRDRLAANTGELFF. The CDR3 DNA follows: TGTGCCACCAGCAGAGATCGCCTAGCGGCAAACACCGGGGAGCTGTTTTTT. The J gene is TRBJ2-2, the V gene TRBV15; 7 nucleotides match TRBD2. Germline V CDR1 and CDR2: LNHNV, YYDKDF (reference sequence). The CDR3 is 17 amino acids. J lost 2 bases, V lost 0 bases, and 6 bases had no gene match.

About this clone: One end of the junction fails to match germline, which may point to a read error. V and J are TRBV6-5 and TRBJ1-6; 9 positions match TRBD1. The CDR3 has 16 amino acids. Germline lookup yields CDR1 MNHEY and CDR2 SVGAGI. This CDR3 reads CASSYSKTGGNSPLHF. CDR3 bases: TGTGCCAGCAGCTACTCCAAGACAGGGGGTAATTCACCCCTCCACTTT.

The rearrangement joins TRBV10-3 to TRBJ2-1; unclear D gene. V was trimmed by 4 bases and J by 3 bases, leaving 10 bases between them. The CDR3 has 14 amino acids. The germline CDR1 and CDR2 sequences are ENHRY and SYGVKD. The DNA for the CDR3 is TGTGCCATCAGTGCTGCTCCGGGCTACAATGAGCAGTTCTTC. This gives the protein CAISAAPGYNEQFF.

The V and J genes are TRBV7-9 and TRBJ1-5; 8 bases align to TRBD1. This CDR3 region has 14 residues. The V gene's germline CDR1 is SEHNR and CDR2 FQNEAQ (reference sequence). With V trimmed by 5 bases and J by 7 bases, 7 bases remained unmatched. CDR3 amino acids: CASSIGQGGQPQHF. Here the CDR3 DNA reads TGTGCCAGCAGCATCGGACAGGGAGGCCAGCCCCAGCATTTT.

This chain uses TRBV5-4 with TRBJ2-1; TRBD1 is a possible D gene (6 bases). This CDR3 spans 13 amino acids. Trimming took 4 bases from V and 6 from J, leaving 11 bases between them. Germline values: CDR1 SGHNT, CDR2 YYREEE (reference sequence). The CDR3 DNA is TGTGCCAGCAGCGATTCAGGGGCCAATGAGCAGTTCTTC. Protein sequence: CASSDSGANEQFF.

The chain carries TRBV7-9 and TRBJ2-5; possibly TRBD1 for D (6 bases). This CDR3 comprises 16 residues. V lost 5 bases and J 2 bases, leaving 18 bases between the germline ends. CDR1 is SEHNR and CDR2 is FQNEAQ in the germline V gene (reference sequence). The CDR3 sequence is CASSPKGQRSQETQYF. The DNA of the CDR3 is TGTGCCAGCAGCCCTAAAGGACAGCGCAGTCAAGAGACCCAGTACTTC.

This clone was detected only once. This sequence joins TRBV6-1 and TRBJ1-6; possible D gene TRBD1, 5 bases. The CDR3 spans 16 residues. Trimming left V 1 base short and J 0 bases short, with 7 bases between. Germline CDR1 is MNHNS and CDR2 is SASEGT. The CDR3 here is CASSEDRSSYNSPLHF. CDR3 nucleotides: TGTGCCAGCAGTGAAGACAGGAGCTCCTATAATTCACCCCTCCACTTT.

The CDR3 spells CASSEQATQYF. The CDR3 DNA sequence: TGTGCCAGCAGTGAACAGGCTACGCAGTATTTT. The rearrangement uses TRBV6-1 and TRBJ2-3, with no clear D. Trimming removed 2 bases from V and 8 bases from J, with 5 bases in between. Germline CDR1 MNHNS, CDR2 SASEGT. The CDR3 has 11 residues.

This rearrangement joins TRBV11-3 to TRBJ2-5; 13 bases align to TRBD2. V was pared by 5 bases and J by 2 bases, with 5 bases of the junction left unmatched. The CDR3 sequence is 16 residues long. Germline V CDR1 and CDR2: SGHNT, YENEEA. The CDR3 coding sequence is TGTGCCAGCAGCCCGATACTAGCGGGGGGGCAAGAGACCCAGTACTTC. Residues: CASSPILAGGQETQYF.